This T cell receptor (beta chain) was captured in a study of T cell changes during pregnancy in multiple sclerosis. Germline CDR1 and CDR2: SEHNR and FQNEAQ (reference sequence). CDR3 length: 14 amino acids. V lost 5 bases and J lost 7; bases outside the gene matches: 7. The method was immunoSEQ multiplex PCR; TCRdb's version includes in-frame clones alone and lacks a portion of them. The sample includes 40,000 to 45,000 clones, 85% to 95% seen only once; the top ten take about 1.5%. Sequenced material: peripheral blood. The source of this sequence is a female donor with multiple sclerosis, enrolled in a pregnancy study. V gene TRBV7-9 combines with J gene TRBJ2-2; the match to TRBD1 covers 7 bases. The CDR3 here is CASSDTTGVGELFF. CDR3 in DNA: TGTGCCAGCAGCGATACCACAGGGGTCGGGGAGCTGTTTTTT.